Listed here is a single T cell receptor beta chain. The sample comes from a study of cytomegalovirus exposure and HLA in healthy donors. The CDR3 contains 13 residues. Between the trimmed V and J ends, which lost 7 bases and 2 bases, there was a span of 9 bases. The germline gives CDR1 MNHEY, CDR2 SVGAGI. Nominal health characterized the donors when sampled, though unrecorded immune exposures were likely. PCR was performed using 60 Vbeta and 13 Jbeta primers. Clones were read by immunoSEQ multiplex PCR, and TCRdb kept only the in-frame ones, dropping some. This table has 150,000 to 200,000 clones, roughly 84% appearing once.

Sequences were obtained from PBMCs. V and J are TRBV6-5 and TRBJ2-1; possible D gene TRBD2, 7 bases. The TCR comes from a girl under three years old in good health and CMV-seronegative. The chain's CDR3 is CASNGGPYNEQFF. DNA of the CDR3: TGTGCCAGCAACGGGGGGCCCTACAATGAGCAGTTCTTC.